What follows are 21 T cell receptor beta chains derived from one specimen sequenced in a study of glioma-infiltrating T cells. The iRepertoire nested amplicon-rescue multiplex PCR amplified TCR alpha and beta CDR3s from RNA. One entry per CDR3 protein results from TCRdb running MiXCR on the multiplex PCR reads. The sample carries about 180,000 distinct CDR3 sequences, about 46% recorded once. Sequences were obtained from glioma tissue, nonneoplastic brain tissue, or PBMCs (not recorded which). These receptor sequences come from a human donor with low-grade glioma or glioblastoma, undergoing nonglioma brain surgery, or in good health (not recorded which).

To note about this clonotype: One end of the junction fails to match germline, which may point to a read error. Here the CDR3 reads CTSRIVSGPLNEQFF. The CDR3, as DNA: TGTACCAGTCGTATAGTTTCGGGACCTCTCAATGAGCAGTTCTTC. The rearrangement links TRBV19 to TRBJ2-1; perhaps D is TRBD1 or TRBD2 (5 bases each). Germline V gene lookup returns CDR1 LNHDA and CDR2 SQIVND (reference sequence). This CDR3 has 15 amino acids.

The chain links TRBV19 to TRBJ2-1; 7 nucleotides match TRBD2. Losses at the gene ends were 5 bases for V and 7 bases for J; bases not matched to a gene: 14. The CDR3 length is 16 residues. CDR1 and CDR2 from the germline V gene are LNHDA and SQIVND (reference sequence). The DNA for the CDR3 is TGTGCCAGTAGTGAGTATAGCGGACTAGTATTTAATGAGCAGTTCTTC. Translation gives CASSEYSGLVFNEQFF.

The rearrangement links TRBV28 to TRBJ2-3, with 8 bases that match TRBD2. Trimming at V came to 9 bases and at J to 3 bases, leaving 11 bases not matched to a gene. The CDR3 has 15 amino acids. Germline values: CDR1 MDHEN, CDR2 SYDVKM. DNA of the CDR3: TGTGCCAGTGAGACGGCGGGAGGAGGAACAGATACGCAGTATTTT. Translated: CASETAGGGTDTQYF. The entire variable domain, with the rest obtained from reference TRBV28 and TRBJ2-3, is as follows: DVKVTQSSRYLVKRTGEKVFLECVQDMDHENMFWYRQDPGLGLRLIYFSYDVKMKEKGDIPEGYSVSREKKERFSLILESASTNQTSMYLCASETAGGGTDTQYFGPGTRLTVL.

This clonotype was counted only a few times. V and J are TRBV7-2 and TRBJ2-2, with D tentatively TRBD1 (6 bases). Germline V gives CDR1 SGHTA, CDR2 FQGNSA. Trimming removed 2 bases at V and 3 bases at J, with 13 bases between. This CDR3 contains 16 residues. The CDR3 DNA reads as TGTGCCAGCAGCTTATGGCACAGGGCATACACCGGGGAGCTGTTTTTT. It is translated as CASSLWHRAYTGELFF.

This clonotype has a count of ten or more. CDR3 region: CSATGTSLYEQYF. The DNA of the CDR3 is TGCAGTGCTACCGGGACTAGTTTATACGAGCAGTACTTC. The rearrangement uses TRBV20-1 and TRBJ2-7, with 8 positions matching TRBD2. Germline trimming cut 4 bases from V and 4 bases from J; bases unmatched to any gene: 6. The CDR3 runs to 13 residues. The germline V gene has CDR1 DFQATT and CDR2 SNEGSKA (reference sequence).

This clonotype was seen a handful of times. The CDR3 protein is CASSPSRDTYNEQFF. The CDR3 DNA reads as TGTGCCAGCAGCCCGTCGAGGGACACCTACAATGAGCAGTTCTTC. This sequence joins TRBV7-2 and TRBJ2-1; D might be TRBD1 (6 bases). Looked up from germline, CDR1 is SGHTA and CDR2 is FQGNSA. This CDR3 has 15 amino acids. The V end was cut by 5 bases, the J end by 2 bases, with 13 bases between.

This clonotype was seen ten or more times. The chain is built from TRBV20-1 and TRBJ2-7; 7 bases align to TRBD1. V lost 4 bases and J lost 5; bases outside the gene matches: 11. Germline assignment: CDR1 DFQATT and CDR2 SNEGSKA (reference sequence). The CDR3 consists of 14 residues. CDR3 sequence (DNA): TGCAGTGCTAAGCTGACAGGGTGGGACCACGAGCAGTACTTC. The encoded protein is CSAKLTGWDHEQYF.

V is TRBV12-3 or TRBV12-4 and J is TRBJ2-3; D gene uncertain. The CDR3 covers 14 residues. V dropped 5 bases and J dropped 2 bases, with 11 bases sitting between them. The CDR3 DNA is TGTGCCAGCAGTCCGTCCCCCTCCACAGATACGCAGTATTTT. Protein sequence: CASSPSPSTDTQYF.

This clonotype has a count of ten or more. The rearrangement links TRBV7-8 to TRBJ2-3, with D perhaps assigned TRBD1 or TRBD2 (5 bases each). Germline CDR1 and CDR2: SGHVS and FQNEAQ. V dropped 5 bases and J dropped 4 bases, with 16 bases sitting between them. The CDR3 extends over 15 amino acids. CDR3: CASSLRGEGSDTQYF. The CDR3 DNA sequence: TGTGCCAGCAGCCTGAGGGGAGAGGGGTCAGATACGCAGTATTTT.

In regard to this clonotype: A clone one base away is much larger, so this may be a read error. The chain carries TRBV7-2 and TRBJ2-5, with D unresolved. Germline CDR1 reads SGHTA; CDR2 reads FQGNSA. V was cut by 2 bases and J by 8 bases, with 6 bases left in between. The CDR3 has 11 amino acids. The CDR3, as DNA: TGTGCCAGCAGCTTATTTGATACCCAGTACTTC. This gives the protein CASSLFDTQYF.

A word on this clonotype: One end of the junction fails to match germline, which may point to a read error. The gene calls are TRBV20-1 and TRBJ2-1; D not certain. The germline V gene has CDR1 DFQATT and CDR2 SNEGSKA (reference sequence). The length of the CDR3 is 15 residues. The CDR3 loop is CSAASGGGSYNEQLF. CDR3 bases: TGCAGTGCTGCGTCAGGCGGTGGCTCCTACAATGAGCAGCTCTTC.

This clonotype was recorded a few times. This chain connects TRBV12-3 or TRBV12-4 to TRBJ2-3; TRBD2 matches at 13 bases. CDR3 size: 18 residues. V shed 6 bases and J 4 bases; nucleotides not matched to a gene: 13. CDR3 residues: CASSGLAGELTSSDTQYF. CDR3 nucleotide sequence: TGTGCCAGCAGCGGACTAGCGGGAGAGCTCACATCCTCAGATACGCAGTATTTT.

The table lists this clonotype with a few counts. This rearrangement joins TRBV20-1 to TRBJ2-1; the match to TRBD2 covers 16 bases. Germline loops: CDR1 DFQATT, CDR2 SNEGSKA (reference sequence). The V gene end was trimmed by 6 bases and the J gene end by 0 bases; junction bases not matched to a gene: 5. The CDR3 sequence is 17 residues long. The CDR3 sequence: CSARGTSGRDSYNEQFF. Written as DNA, the CDR3 is TGCAGTGCCCGTGGGACTAGCGGGAGGGACTCCTACAATGAGCAGTTCTTC.

The chain carries TRBV2 and TRBJ2-5; 13 positions agree with TRBD2. V trimming: 5 bases; J trimming: 4 bases; junction bases outside the gene matches: 10. The CDR3 consists of 17 residues. Germline V gives CDR1 SNHLY, CDR2 FYNNEI. CDR3 sequence reads: CASSRWTSGSGVETQYF. The CDR3 DNA reads as TGTGCCAGCAGTCGCTGGACTAGCGGGAGTGGGGTAGAGACCCAGTACTTC.

The rearrangement joins TRBV14 to TRBJ1-5; 7 bases match TRBD1. The V and J ends lost 4 bases and 7 bases, in that order; junction bases with no gene match: 10. CDR1 and CDR2 (germline): SGHDN, FVKESK. CDR3 size: 15 residues. CDR3 coding DNA: TGTGCCAGCAGCCCAGGGGGGTTTACCGGACAGCCCCAGCATTTT. This codes for CASSPGGFTGQPQHF.

Concerning this clonotype itself: With a much larger clone just one base away, this may be a read error. The chain uses TRBV7-6 and TRBJ2-3, with D tentatively TRBD1 or TRBD2 (5 bases each). The CDR3 runs to 14 residues. CDR1 and CDR2 (germline): SGHVS, FNYEAQ. The V end was cut by 5 bases, the J end by 2 bases, with 11 bases between. CDR3 in amino acids: CASSRVGDTDTQYF. CDR3 in DNA: TGTGCCAGCAGCCGCGTGGGGGACACAGATACGCAGTATTTT.

The V and J genes are TRBV5-6 and TRBJ1-1; D remains ambiguous. The CDR3 covers 15 residues. V lost 4 bases and J lost 5, with 18 bases in between. CDR1 is SGHDT, CDR2 YYEEEE, per germline. The CDR3 region is CASSPSRAFRTEAFF. The CDR3 bases are TGTGCCAGCAGCCCCTCAAGAGCTTTTCGGACTGAAGCTTTCTTT.

Points on this clonotype: A read error may be the cause here, since a much bigger clone is one base away. This sequence joins TRBV20-1 and TRBJ2-3, with 12 nucleotides matching TRBD2. Germline CDR1 reads DFQATT; CDR2 reads SNEGSKA (reference sequence). The CDR3 is made up of 15 amino acids. The trim removed 4 bases at V and 2 bases at J, leaving 4 bases unmatched. The CDR3 loop is CSAKGLAGFTDTQYF. The CDR3 nucleotides are TGCAGTGCTAAAGGACTAGCGGGATTCACAGATACGCAGTATTTT.

To note about this clonotype: The CDR3 does not end in the conserved phenylalanine or tryptophan, so this is likely a read error. The chain recombines TRBV6-6 with TRBJ2-5, with 12 bases fitting TRBD2. This CDR3 contains 13 residues. Per the germline V gene, CDR1 is MNHNY and CDR2 is SVGAGI (reference sequence). The CDR3, as DNA: TGTGCCAGCATGACTAGCGGGAGTGAGAGCCAGTACTTA. Its translation: CASMTSGSESQYL.

This clonotype was recorded many times. The chain recombines TRBV2 with TRBJ1-5; maybe TRBD1 (5 bases). CDR1 and CDR2 (germline): SNHLY, FYNNEI. Trimming left V 8 bases short and J 3 bases short, with 11 bases between. The CDR3 sequence is 13 residues long. The CDR3 DNA reads TGTGCCAGCGCAGAGGGGTTCAATCAGCCCCAGCATTTT. This sequence encodes CASAEGFNQPQHF. The full variable domain, its missing parts supplied by reference TRBV2 and TRBJ1-5, is EPEVTQTPSHQVTQMGQEVILRCVPISNHLYFYWYRQILGQKVEFLVSFYNNEISEKSEIFDDQFSVERPDGSNFTLKIRSTKLEDSAMYFCASAEGFNQPQHFGDGTRLSIL.

This clonotype occurred a few times. This chain uses TRBV20-1 with TRBJ2-7; no firm D call. This CDR3 contains 16 residues. V was cut by 6 bases and J by 3 bases, with 24 bases left in between. Germline V gene lookup returns CDR1 DFQATT and CDR2 SNEGSKA (reference sequence). The CDR3 here is CSAPPPHQAPNYEQYF. The CDR3 nucleotides read TGCAGTGCCCCCCCCCCTCATCAAGCCCCAAACTACGAGCAGTACTTC.